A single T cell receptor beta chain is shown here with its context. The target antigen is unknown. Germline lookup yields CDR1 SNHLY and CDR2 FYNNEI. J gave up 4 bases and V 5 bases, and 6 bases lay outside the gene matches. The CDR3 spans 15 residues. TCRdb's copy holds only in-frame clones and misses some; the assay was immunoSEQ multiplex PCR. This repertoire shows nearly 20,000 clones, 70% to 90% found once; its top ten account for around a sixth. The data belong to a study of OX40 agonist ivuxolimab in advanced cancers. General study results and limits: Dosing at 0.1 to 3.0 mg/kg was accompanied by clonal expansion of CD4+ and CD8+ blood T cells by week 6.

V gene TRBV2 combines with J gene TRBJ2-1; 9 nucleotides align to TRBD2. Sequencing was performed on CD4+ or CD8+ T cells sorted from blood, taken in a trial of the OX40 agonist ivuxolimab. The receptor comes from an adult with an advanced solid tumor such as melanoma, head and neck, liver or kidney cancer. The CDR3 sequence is CASSRSGGSYNEQFF. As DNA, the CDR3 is TGTGCCAGCAGTCGAAGCGGGGGGTCTTACAATGAGCAGTTCTTC.